The entry that follows covers one T cell receptor (beta chain) sequence. Its specificity is unknown. The entry originates in a study of pediatric ulcerative colitis. Regarding the study as a whole: No controls had the two rectal clonotypes shared by ulcerative colitis patients. Clonal expansions reduced rectal repertoire diversity in acute severe colitis.

One to two pinch biopsies were taken from the rectum during colonoscopy. TCRdb keeps only in-frame clones here, not all; method: immunoSEQ multiplex PCR. The data contain more than 9,000 clones, around 82% of them singletons. Trimming removed 2 bases from V and 5 bases from J, with 15 bases in between. Germline V lookup: CDR1 MNHEY, CDR2 SVGAGI. This CDR3 region has 15 residues. The TCR originated in a girl aged 5 to 17 who was a control in a study of pediatric ulcerative colitis. The sequenced material came from gut tissue. J is TRBJ2-5 and V is TRBV6-5; no reliable D call. The CDR3 reads CASSYGFPAGETQYF. CDR3 nucleotides: TGTGCCAGCAGTTACGGTTTCCCGGCCGGGGAGACCCAGTACTTC.